Listed below are T cell receptor beta chains from one sample, sequenced in a study of OX40 agonist ivuxolimab in advanced cancers. Libraries were prepared by immunoSEQ multiplex PCR; TCRdb keeps only in-frame clonotypes and omits some of them. Of 10,000 to 15,000 clones in the sample, around 76% were seen once. This sample comprised CD4+ or CD8+ T cells sorted from blood, obtained in a trial of the OX40 agonist ivuxolimab. The origin of the receptors is an adult with an advanced solid tumor such as melanoma, head and neck, liver or kidney cancer. Both conserved end residues are part of each CDR3. The D gene is left open where the match is weak. The listing skips clone size in some rows; elsewhere it reads once, few, many or a size class.

D gene | J gene | CDR3 length | V gene | clone size | CDR3 protein | CDR3 DNA
. | TRBJ1-5 | 15 | TRBV27 | . | CASSFLGYSNQPQHF | TGTGCCAGCAGTTTCTTGGGATATAGCAATCAGCCCCAGCATTTT
. | TRBJ2-7 | 15 | TRBV4-1 | few | CASSQDPGASYEQYF | TGCGCCAGCAGCCAAGATCCCGGGGCTTCCTACGAGCAGTACTTC
. | TRBJ1-2 | 13 | TRBV11-3 | . | CASSLGAVYGYTF | TGTGCCAGCAGCTTGGGGGCGGTCTATGGCTACACCTTC
TRBD1 | TRBJ2-7 | 15 | TRBV30 | . | CAWKDSGTGHHEQYF | TGTGCCTGGAAAGACTCCGGGACAGGGCACCACGAGCAGTACTTC
. | TRBJ2-7 | 15 | TRBV19 | . | CASSILPGQGYEQYF | TGTGCCAGTAGTATCCTACCGGGACAAGGTTACGAGCAGTACTTC
. | TRBJ2-7 | 16 | TRBV10-3 | few | CAISAPNLGRSYEQYF | TGTGCCATCAGTGCCCCCAATCTAGGACGCTCCTACGAGCAGTACTTC
. | TRBJ1-6 | 13 | TRBV27 | . | CASTSHYNSPLHF | TGTGCCAGCACGTCCCACTATAATTCACCCCTCCACTTT
. | TRBJ2-7 | 15 | TRBV7-2 | . | CASSLYIGSSYEQYF | TGTGCCAGCAGCCTATACATAGGGAGCTCCTACGAGCAGTACTTC
TRBD1 | TRBJ2-1 | 17 | TRBV11-2 | . | CASSLDRGPYSYNEQFF | TGTGCCAGCAGCTTAGACAGGGGGCCCTACTCCTACAATGAGCAGTTCTTC
. | TRBJ2-7 | 13 | TRBV9 | . | CASSSPVGYEQYF | TGTGCCAGCAGCTCTCCGGTCGGGTACGAGCAGTACTTC
. | TRBJ1-4 | 14 | TRBV28 | . | CASSWDGTNEKLFF | TGTGCCAGCAGCTGGGACGGCACTAATGAAAAACTGTTTTTT
TRBD1 | TRBJ2-1 | 13 | TRBV11-2 | . | CASVGGTGSEQFF | TGTGCCAGCGTAGGCGGGACAGGCAGTGAGCAGTTCTTC
. | TRBJ2-1 | 12 | TRBV19 | . | CASSTYTNEQFF | TGTGCCAGTAGTACTTATACCAATGAGCAGTTCTTC
TRBD2 | TRBJ2-3 | 15 | TRBV27 | . | CASSLAGGVPDTQYF | TGTGCCAGCAGTTTAGCGGGAGGGGTGCCAGATACGCAGTATTTT
. | TRBJ2-7 | 14 | TRBV5-6 | few | CASTPEGDSYEQYF | TGTGCCAGCACCCCGGAAGGGGACTCCTACGAGCAGTACTTC
. | TRBJ2-7 | 14 | TRBV7-6 | . | CASSLARFSYEQYF | TGTGCCAGCAGCTTAGCCCGTTTCTCCTACGAGCAGTACTTC
. | TRBJ2-6 | 17 | TRBV6-7 | . | CASSVEHLQSRANVLTF | TGTGCCAGCAGTGTAGAGCATTTACAAAGTCGGGCCAACGTCCTGACTTTC
. | TRBJ2-7 | 12 | TRBV29-1 | . | CSVEGDSYEQYF | TGCAGCGTTGAAGGGGACTCCTACGAGCAGTACTTC
TRBD1 | TRBJ1-1 | 14 | TRBV18 | . | CASSPITGGHEAFF | TGTGCCAGCTCACCGATAACAGGGGGCCATGAAGCTTTCTTT
TRBD2 | TRBJ2-1 | 13 | TRBV13 | . | CASSPGTSDEQFF | TGTGCCAGCAGCCCTGGGACTAGCGATGAGCAGTTCTTC
. | TRBJ2-7 | 16 | TRBV11-1 | . | CASSLKGRLFGDEQYF | TGTGCCAGCAGCTTAAAAGGGCGGCTCTTCGGGGACGAGCAGTACTTC
. | TRBJ1-2 | 15 | TRBV7-8 | many | CASSLASGRNYGYTF | TGTGCCAGCAGCTTAGCATCCGGCAGAAACTATGGCTACACCTTC
TRBD2 | TRBJ2-1 | 12 | TRBV5-6 | . | CASSGTSNEQFF | TGTGCCAGCAGCGGGACTAGCAATGAGCAGTTCTTC
TRBD2 | TRBJ2-1 | 17 | TRBV19 | . | CASSLQGLAGAYNEQFF | TGTGCCAGTAGTCTTCAGGGACTAGCGGGGGCCTACAATGAGCAGTTCTTC
TRBD1 | TRBJ1-5 | 16 | TRBV7-4 | . | CASSGARQGKNQPQHF | TGTGCCAGCAGCGGCGCCCGACAGGGGAAGAATCAGCCCCAGCATTTT
. | TRBJ2-3 | 15 | TRBV6-4 | . | CASSEGGTGTDTQYF | TGTGCCAGCAGTGAAGGGGGAACGGGCACAGATACGCAGTATTTT
TRBD1 | TRBJ2-7 | 14 | TRBV7-9 | once | CASSVVGTDGEQYF | TGTGCCAGCAGCGTCGTCGGGACAGACGGCGAGCAGTACTTC
. | TRBJ1-1 | 12 | TRBV7-9 | . | CASSADMPGAFF | TGTGCCAGCAGCGCAGACATGCCTGGGGCTTTCTTT
TRBD2 | TRBJ2-1 | 16 | TRBV7-6 | medium-sized | CASSPFGLAGSNEQFF | TGTGCCAGCAGCCCCTTTGGACTAGCGGGCAGCAATGAGCAGTTCTTC
TRBD2 | TRBJ2-1 | 15 | TRBV9 | . | CASSVEGLANNEQFF | TGTGCCAGCAGCGTAGAGGGACTAGCTAACAATGAGCAGTTCTTC
TRBD1 | TRBJ2-1 | 15 | TRBV19 | . | CASSIGGTGYNEQFF | TGTGCCAGTAGTATAGGCGGGACAGGTTACAATGAGCAGTTCTTC
. | TRBJ1-4 | 15 | TRBV27 | . | CASSIYKSTNEKLFF | TGTGCCAGCAGTATCTACAAGTCAACTAATGAAAAACTGTTTTTT
. | TRBJ1-2 | 14 | TRBV2 | . | CASQPLGVEDGYTF | TGTGCCAGCCAGCCATTGGGGGTGGAGGATGGCTACACCTTC
. | TRBJ1-5 | 14 | TRBV7-8 | . | CASSLAGADQPQHF | TGTGCCAGCAGCTTAGCAGGGGCTGATCAGCCCCAGCATTTT
. | TRBJ1-2 | 15 | TRBV4-1 | . | CASSQDTAGYYGYTF | TGCGCCAGCAGCCAAGATACCGCAGGGTACTATGGCTACACCTTC
TRBD2 | TRBJ2-3 | 16 | TRBV4-2 | . | CASSQEGTTPTDTQYF | TGTGCCAGCAGCCAAGAAGGGACTACCCCCACAGATACGCAGTATTTT
. | TRBJ2-3 | 14 | TRBV4-1 | . | CASSQGRDTDTQYF | TGCGCCAGCAGCCAAGGAAGGGACACAGATACGCAGTATTTT
. | TRBJ1-5 | 14 | TRBV6-5 | . | CASSYGADDQPQHF | TGTGCCAGCAGCTACGGGGCCGATGATCAGCCCCAGCATTTT
. | TRBJ1-1 | 13 | TRBV27 | few | CASSLGSDTEAFF | TGTGCCAGCAGTTTGGGTAGTGACACTGAAGCTTTCTTT
TRBD2 | TRBJ2-2 | 16 | TRBV28 | . | CASSWGAGGLTGELFF | TGTGCCAGCAGTTGGGGCGCGGGAGGTTTGACCGGGGAGCTGTTTTTT
. | TRBJ2-7 | 14 | TRBV14 | . | CASSQASGPNEQYF | TGTGCCAGCAGCCAAGCGAGCGGACCAAACGAGCAGTACTTC
TRBD2 | TRBJ2-3 | 19 | TRBV7-9 | . | CASSSTGLAGTHGTDTQYF | TGTGCCAGCAGCTCCACAGGACTAGCGGGAACACATGGCACAGATACGCAGTATTTT
TRBD2 | TRBJ2-5 | 14 | TRBV6-1 | . | CASSEAAGGETQYF | TGTGCCAGCAGTGAGGCAGCGGGAGGTGAGACCCAGTACTTC
TRBD1 | TRBJ1-2 | 11 | TRBV20-1 | . | CSAGEGADYTF | TGCAGTGCGGGGGAGGGGGCGGACTACACCTTC
. | TRBJ1-1 | 16 | TRBV27 | . | CASSYRQGSMNTEAFF | TGTGCCAGCAGTTACAGGCAGGGGTCCATGAACACTGAAGCTTTCTTT
TRBD2 | TRBJ2-2 | 13 | TRBV6-1 | . | CAGGVPNTGELFF | TGTGCCGGGGGGGTCCCGAACACCGGGGAGCTGTTTTTT
. | TRBJ2-3 | 15 | TRBV7-9 | . | CASSLGGGSADTQYF | TGTGCCAGCAGCCTTGGGGGCGGGAGTGCAGATACGCAGTATTTT
TRBD1 | TRBJ2-7 | 15 | TRBV27 | . | CASSIGQGNSYEQYF | TGTGCCAGCAGTATAGGACAGGGGAACTCCTACGAGCAGTACTTC
. | TRBJ1-2 | 13 | TRBV30 | . | CASYTLRNYGYTF | TGTGCCTCGTACACCTTACGTAACTATGGCTACACCTTC
. | TRBJ1-2 | 16 | TRBV4-3 | . | CASSQVRTTNHYGYTF | TGCGCCAGCAGCCAAGTGAGGACTACTAATCACTATGGCTACACCTTC
. | TRBJ2-7 | 15 | TRBV27 | . | CASSFFPTYSYEQYF | TGTGCCAGCAGTTTCTTCCCCACCTACTCCTACGAGCAGTACTTC
. | TRBJ1-1 | 13 | TRBV11-2 | . | CASSLGRGTEAFF | TGTGCCAGCAGCTTGGGGAGGGGCACTGAAGCTTTCTTT
. | TRBJ1-1 | 15 | TRBV4-3 | . | CASSLYMTLNTEAFF | TGCGCCAGCAGCCTTTATATGACACTGAACACTGAAGCTTTCTTT
TRBD2 | TRBJ2-1 | 15 | TRBV7-8 | once | CASSRLADLYNEQFF | TGTGCCAGCAGCCGTCTAGCGGACCTCTACAATGAGCAGTTCTTC
. | TRBJ2-1 | 13 | TRBV27 | . | CASSFSGNNEQFF | TGTGCCAGCAGTTTTTCAGGGAACAATGAGCAGTTCTTC